Below are 13 T cell receptor beta chains sequenced from a single sample in a study of vaccination and CD4 T cells after COVID-19 (dated by TCRdb to the early 2020s). Their antigen targets remain unknown. Library preparation used PCR. The instrument given in TCRdb is Illumina iSeq 100. DNA from cultured CD4+ T cells underwent TCR sequencing with the Oncomine TCR Beta short-read assay at the Johns Hopkins FTIC core. The public reads were run again by TCRdb, first through fastp at Q25 and then through MiXCR, and only productive beta chains were kept. A single entry per CDR3 protein holds the most common genes and DNA from its merged rows. A total of approximately 15,000 distinct CDR3 sequences appear in this sample, approximately 50% of them only once. 4.5% to 5.5% of the sample is held by the ten biggest clonotypes. Interpreted using the paper, the treatment or condition label stands for: approximately 10-day PBMC culture with coronavirus spike peptide pools or control peptides (ViraFEST assay).

The sample in question was CD4+ T cells from blood, cultured in vitro, obtained before SARS-CoV-2 vaccination. Every receptor here comes from a human donor who had recovered from COVID-19.

The chain joins TRBV5-4 to TRBJ1-1; TRBD1 agrees at 7 bases. This CDR3 spans 15 amino acids. From germline, CDR1 is SGHNT and CDR2 YYREEE (reference sequence). J gave up 4 bases and V 4 bases, and 10 bases lay outside the gene matches. The CDR3 DNA reads TGTGCCAGCAGCATTCAGGGAGGGGGCACCACTGAAGCTTTCTTT. This sequence encodes CASSIQGGGTTEAFF.

The sample holds a few counts of this clonotype. The chain joins TRBV20-1 to TRBJ1-2, with TRBD1 matching over 9 bases. The CDR3 consists of 14 residues. Germline V lookup: CDR1 DFQATT, CDR2 SNEGSKA (reference sequence). With V trimmed by 3 bases and J by 6 bases, 8 bases remained unmatched. CDR3 sequence reads: CSARAGQGKHGYTF. For the CDR3, the DNA is TGCAGTGCTAGGGCGGGACAGGGAAAACATGGCTACACCTTC.

J is TRBJ2-7 and V is TRBV7-9; D uncertain. V was trimmed by 1 base and J by 3 bases, leaving 7 bases between them. The CDR3 runs 13 residues. Germline V gene sequence: CDR1 SEHNR, CDR2 FQNEAQ (reference sequence). This CDR3 is CASSLVLGYEQYF. CDR3 DNA: TGTGCCAGCAGCTTAGTTTTGGGCTACGAGCAGTACTTC.

This chain joins TRBV9 and TRBJ2-6; no clear D gene. This CDR3 has 17 residues. Germline values: CDR1 SGDLS, CDR2 YYNGEE. Trimming took 0 bases from V and 1 from J, leaving 11 bases between them. This CDR3 is CASSVVAVGSGANVLTF. CDR3 nucleotides: TGTGCCAGCAGCGTAGTGGCCGTCGGGTCTGGGGCCAACGTCCTGACTTTC. Using reference TRBV9 and TRBJ2-6 for the parts outside the CDR3, the full variable domain is DSGVTQTPKHLITATGQRVTLRCSPRSGDLSVYWYQQSLDQGLQFLIQYYNGEERAKGNILERFSAQQFPDLHSELNLSSLELGDSALYFCASSVVAVGSGANVLTFGAGSRLTVL.

This clonotype was observed a handful of times. The chain combines TRBV20-1 with TRBJ1-5; D is possibly TRBD1 (6 bases). The germline CDR1 and CDR2 sequences are DFQATT and SNEGSKA (reference sequence). The CDR3 covers 16 residues. V lost 4 bases and J lost 3, with 19 bases in between. CDR3 nucleotide sequence: TGCAGTGCTACCACGGGGGGGGGACAACTCAATCAGCCCCAGCATTTT. Translated, it gives CSATTGGGQLNQPQHF.

This sequence joins TRBV6-2 or TRBV6-3 and TRBJ1-5, with D hard to call. This CDR3 contains 14 residues. Looked up from germline, CDR1 is MNHEY and CDR2 is SVGEGT. The V end was cut by 7 bases, the J end by 0 bases, with 10 bases between. The CDR3 bases are TGTGCCAGCACAGGACCCTATAGCAATCAGCCCCAGCATTTT. It translates to CASTGPYSNQPQHF.

The sample holds a few counts of this clonotype. The rearrangement joins TRBV19 to TRBJ2-1; the match to TRBD2 covers 14 bases. CDR1 is LNHDA and CDR2 is SQIVND in the germline V gene (reference sequence). CDR3 length: 15 residues. After removal of 6 bases from V and 8 bases from J, the junction contained 6 bases not matched to a gene. CDR3 DNA: TGTGCCAGTAGCCAGGGACTAGCGGGAGAGTATGAGCAGTTCTTC. Translated, it gives CASSQGLAGEYEQFF.

This clonotype was counted only a few times. This sequence joins TRBV20-1 and TRBJ2-1, with TRBD2 matching over 7 bases. J lost 2 bases, V lost 5 bases, and 6 bases had no gene match. Per the germline V gene, CDR1 is DFQATT and CDR2 is SNEGSKA (reference sequence). This CDR3 is built from 14 residues. CDR3 sequence reads: CSAGDYSTYNEQFF. The CDR3 DNA sequence: TGCAGTGCTGGGGACTATTCAACCTACAATGAGCAGTTCTTC.

This clonotype appeared a single time. The genes are TRBV6-1 and TRBJ1-5; D possibly corresponds to TRBD1 (5 bases). The CDR3 sequence is 12 residues long. V lost 8 bases and J lost 5, with 10 bases in between. Looked up from germline, CDR1 is MNHNS and CDR2 is SASEGT. CDR3 residues: CASGPGYQPQHF. The CDR3 DNA is TGTGCCAGCGGCCCAGGGTATCAGCCCCAGCATTTT.

This clonotype has a handful of counts. The chain uses TRBV20-1 and TRBJ1-6, with TRBD1 matching over 7 bases. Trimming cost V 6 bases and J 9 bases; bases outside gene matches: 8. The germline V gene encodes CDR1 DFQATT and CDR2 SNEGSKA (reference sequence). CDR3 length: 13 residues. CDR3 residues: CSAIGTEASPLHF. CDR3 in DNA: TGCAGTGCGATTGGGACAGAGGCTTCACCCCTCCACTTT.

V is TRBV19 and J is TRBJ1-5, with D perhaps TRBD1 (6 bases). CDR3 length: 17 amino acids. V lost 0 bases to trimming and J lost 0 bases, with 12 bases between them. Germline lookup yields CDR1 LNHDA and CDR2 SQIVND (reference sequence). CDR3 DNA sequence: TGTGCCAGTAGTATAGAACAGGGACGTTATAGCAATCAGCCCCAGCATTTT. Amino acids: CASSIEQGRYSNQPQHF.

This clonotype was detected a few times. The V gene is TRBV7-2, the J gene TRBJ1-6; TRBD1 matches 7 bases. The CDR3 consists of 14 residues. Germline values: CDR1 SGHTA, CDR2 FQGNSA. V lost 1 base to trimming and J lost 6 bases; unmatched junction nucleotides: 0. CDR3: CASSLDRGNSPLHF. Written as DNA, the CDR3 is TGTGCCAGCAGCTTAGACAGGGGTAATTCACCCCTCCACTTT.

In DNA, the CDR3 is TGTGCCAGCAGTGTACAGGGCGCCACTGAAGCTTTCTTT. Residues: CASSVQGATEAFF. The chain carries TRBV11-3 and TRBJ1-1, with D possibly matching TRBD1 (6 bases). CDR1 is SGHNT, CDR2 YENEEA, per germline. V lost 6 bases to trimming and J lost 4 bases, with 12 bases between them. The CDR3 runs 13 residues.